Presented here are 14 T cell receptor beta chains from one specimen sequenced in a study of blood T cell repertoires in COVID-19. Some clones are missing from TCRdb's copy, which holds only in-frame ones; the method was immunoSEQ multiplex PCR. The repertoire includes fewer than 40,000 clones, about 91% of them detected once, and 4.9% sits in the top ten. Specimen: peripheral blood. These receptors all stem from a woman aged 70-85 years with active COVID-19.

The DNA for the CDR3 is TGTGCCAGCAGTTATACACTATACAATGAGCAGTTCTTC. It yields the protein CASSYTLYNEQFF. This chain connects TRBV2 to TRBJ2-1; D uncertain. The CDR3 sequence is 13 residues long. Trimming took off 5 bases at V and 4 bases at J, with 9 bases between the two ends. Germline-derived CDR1 and CDR2 are SNHLY and FYNNEI.

The chain recombines TRBV15 with TRBJ2-7; D might be TRBD1 (6 bases). Between the trimmed V and J ends, which lost 3 bases and 2 bases, there was a span of 14 bases. The CDR3 extends over 15 amino acids. The germline V gene has CDR1 LNHNV and CDR2 YYDKDF (reference sequence). The CDR3 reads CATSRTIDRPYEQYF. The CDR3 DNA is TGTGCCACCAGCAGGACAATCGACAGGCCCTACGAGCAGTACTTC.

V is TRBV10-1 and J is TRBJ2-2; D gene uncertain. Germline-derived CDR1 and CDR2 are WNHNN and SYGVQD (reference sequence). The ends were cut back, 0 bases at V and 1 base at J, with 6 bases in the middle. The CDR3 spans 15 residues. CDR3 coding DNA: TGCGCCAGCAGTGAGTCGAGAGGGAACACCGGGGAGCTGTTTTTT. Its protein is CASSESRGNTGELFF.

The chain joins TRBV11-2 to TRBJ1-1, with 9 bases aligning to TRBD1. The CDR3 spans 13 residues. V lost 5 bases, J lost 9 bases, and 7 bases stayed unmatched. Germline values: CDR1 SGHAT, CDR2 FQNNGV. DNA of the CDR3: TGTGCCAGCAGCCCCCCGGGACAGGGTAAAGCTTTCTTT. Translated: CASSPPGQGKAFF.

This chain uses TRBV12-3 or TRBV12-4 with TRBJ2-1; D call uncertain. The CDR3 has 13 amino acids. V shed 7 bases and J shed 3 bases, with 10 bases lying between them. The CDR3 DNA follows: TGTGCCAGCACCTGGGCACTCTACAATGAGCAGTTCTTC. It codes for CASTWALYNEQFF.

This chain joins TRBV12-3 or TRBV12-4 and TRBJ2-7; 8 bases are shared with TRBD1. This CDR3 has 12 residues. V was clipped by 4 bases and J by 6 bases; unmatched bases: 2. In DNA form, the CDR3 reads TGTGCCAGCAGTTCTGACAGGGGCGAGCAGTACTTC. It codes for CASSSDRGEQYF.

The chain recombines TRBV19 with TRBJ2-5; 10 nucleotides agree with TRBD2. There are 19 residues in the CDR3. The germline V gene has CDR1 LNHDA and CDR2 SQIVND (reference sequence). V dropped 1 base and J dropped 0; count of bases not matched to a gene: 11. The CDR3 loop is CASSIGPSGGTMYQETQYF. CDR3 coding DNA: TGTGCCAGTAGTATAGGCCCTAGCGGGGGCACCATGTACCAAGAGACCCAGTACTTC.

This rearrangement joins TRBV28 to TRBJ2-2; D not certain. Germline loops: CDR1 MDHEN, CDR2 SYDVKM. This CDR3 is 13 amino acids long. V was clipped by 3 bases and J by 6 bases, with 8 bases between them. The DNA of the CDR3 is TGTGCCAGCAGTTTCCGGGTCGCCGGGGAGCTGTTTTTT. Its translation: CASSFRVAGELFF.

The chain links TRBV24-1 to TRBJ2-5, with TRBD1 matching 7 bases. The CDR3 spans 14 residues. Losses at the gene ends were 5 bases for V and 0 bases for J; bases not matched to a gene: 2. From germline, CDR1 is KGHDR and CDR2 SFDVKD. Here the CDR3 DNA reads TGTGCCACCAGTGGAGGGGGCAACCAAGAGACCCAGTACTTC. Protein product: CATSGGGNQETQYF.

V gene TRBV5-1 combines with J gene TRBJ2-6, with D possibly being TRBD1 (5 bases). V lost 0 bases and J 2 bases, leaving 12 bases between the germline ends. The CDR3 is 17 residues long. Germline loops: CDR1 SGHRS, CDR2 YFSETQ. For the CDR3, the DNA is TGCGCCAGCAGCTTGGCAGGGTTCCGCCCTGGGGCCAACGTCCTGACTTTC. This sequence encodes CASSLAGFRPGANVLTF.

The CDR3 nucleotides are TGCGCCAGCAGCCAACTTACTAGCGGAGGGAACGAGCAGTACTTC. Translation: CASSQLTSGGNEQYF. V gene TRBV4-1 combines with J gene TRBJ2-7; 8 bases are a match to TRBD2. The CDR3 spans 15 residues. CDR1 is MGHRA and CDR2 is YSYEKL in the germline V gene. J lost 5 bases, V lost 2 bases, and 8 bases had no gene match.

This chain connects TRBV5-4 to TRBJ2-5; 13 positions match TRBD2. Unmatched junction bases numbered 9, after V lost 4 bases and J lost 0 bases. This CDR3 has 18 amino acids. In germline, CDR1 is SGHNT, CDR2 YYREEE (reference sequence). The CDR3 reads CASSPGLAGALYQETQYF. The CDR3, as DNA: TGTGCCAGCAGCCCCGGACTAGCGGGGGCCTTGTACCAAGAGACCCAGTACTTC.

The gene calls are TRBV5-1 and TRBJ2-5; 12 nucleotides match TRBD1. CDR3 size: 17 residues. With V trimmed by 0 bases and J by 5 bases, 8 bases remained unmatched. CDR1 and CDR2 (germline): SGHRS, YFSETQ. CDR3 sequence reads: CASSLGDGTGGAETQYF. The CDR3 region has the DNA TGCGCCAGCAGCTTGGGGGACGGGACAGGGGGCGCGGAGACCCAGTACTTC.

This chain links TRBV5-1 with TRBJ1-3, with D perhaps matching TRBD1 (5 bases). The germline gives CDR1 SGHRS, CDR2 YFSETQ. Trimming took off 3 bases at V and 3 bases at J, with 16 bases between the two ends. This CDR3 spans 16 amino acids. The CDR3 here is CASSSDPQGGGNTIYF. As DNA, the CDR3 is TGCGCCAGCAGCTCCGACCCTCAGGGAGGTGGAAACACCATATATTTT.